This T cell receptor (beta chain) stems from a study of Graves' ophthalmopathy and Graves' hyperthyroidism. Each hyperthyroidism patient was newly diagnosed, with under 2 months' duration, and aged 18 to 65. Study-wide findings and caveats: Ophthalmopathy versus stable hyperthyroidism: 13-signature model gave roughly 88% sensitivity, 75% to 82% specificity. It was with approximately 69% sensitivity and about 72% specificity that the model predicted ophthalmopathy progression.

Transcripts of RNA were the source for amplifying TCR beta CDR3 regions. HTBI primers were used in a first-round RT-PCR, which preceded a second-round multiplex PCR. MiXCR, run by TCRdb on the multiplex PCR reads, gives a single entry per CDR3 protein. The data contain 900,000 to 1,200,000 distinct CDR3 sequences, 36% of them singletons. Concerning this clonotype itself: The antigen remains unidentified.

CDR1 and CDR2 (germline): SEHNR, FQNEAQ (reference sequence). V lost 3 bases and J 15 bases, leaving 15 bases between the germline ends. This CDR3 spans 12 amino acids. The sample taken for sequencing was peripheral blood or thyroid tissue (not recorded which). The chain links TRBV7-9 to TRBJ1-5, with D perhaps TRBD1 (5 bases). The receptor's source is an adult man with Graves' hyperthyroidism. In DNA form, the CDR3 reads TGTGCCAGCAGCTTGGGACCACGTCTTCGGCATTTT. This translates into CASSLGPRLRHF.